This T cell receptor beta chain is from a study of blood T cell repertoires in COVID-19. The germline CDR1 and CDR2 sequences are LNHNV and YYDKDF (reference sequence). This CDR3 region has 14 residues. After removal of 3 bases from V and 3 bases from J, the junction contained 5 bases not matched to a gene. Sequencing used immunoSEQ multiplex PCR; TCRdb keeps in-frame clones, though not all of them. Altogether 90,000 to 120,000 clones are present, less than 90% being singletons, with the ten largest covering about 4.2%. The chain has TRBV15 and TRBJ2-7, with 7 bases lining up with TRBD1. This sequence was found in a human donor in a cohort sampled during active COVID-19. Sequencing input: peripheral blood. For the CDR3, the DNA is TGTGCCACCAGCAGGAGACAGGGCGGCTACGAGCAGTACTTC. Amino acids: CATSRRQGGYEQYF.